What follows describes a single TCR beta chain. The junction departs from the called germline gene at one end, perhaps through a read error. TCRdb re-derived calls from the 5' RACE reads in MiXCR, one entry per CDR3 protein. The sample includes 500,000 to 600,000 distinct CDR3 sequences, over 15% seen only once; the top ten take more than 10%. The CDR3 is 16 residues long. The V gene's germline CDR1 is SGHDT and CDR2 YYEEEE. This specimen belongs to a study of T-cell memory formation after mild COVID-19. The rearrangement uses TRBV5-6 and TRBJ2-7; D not resolved. The sequenced sample consisted of PBMCs or a T cell subset sorted from them (not recorded which). The origin of this receptor is an adult woman who had mild COVID-19 (a few samples of this study predate the infection). Cell type and time point are not known. The CDR3: CASTPLWSGSSHEQYF. CDR3 in DNA: TGTGCCAGCACCCCGTTGTGGTCCGGATCCTCCCACGAGCAGTACTTC.